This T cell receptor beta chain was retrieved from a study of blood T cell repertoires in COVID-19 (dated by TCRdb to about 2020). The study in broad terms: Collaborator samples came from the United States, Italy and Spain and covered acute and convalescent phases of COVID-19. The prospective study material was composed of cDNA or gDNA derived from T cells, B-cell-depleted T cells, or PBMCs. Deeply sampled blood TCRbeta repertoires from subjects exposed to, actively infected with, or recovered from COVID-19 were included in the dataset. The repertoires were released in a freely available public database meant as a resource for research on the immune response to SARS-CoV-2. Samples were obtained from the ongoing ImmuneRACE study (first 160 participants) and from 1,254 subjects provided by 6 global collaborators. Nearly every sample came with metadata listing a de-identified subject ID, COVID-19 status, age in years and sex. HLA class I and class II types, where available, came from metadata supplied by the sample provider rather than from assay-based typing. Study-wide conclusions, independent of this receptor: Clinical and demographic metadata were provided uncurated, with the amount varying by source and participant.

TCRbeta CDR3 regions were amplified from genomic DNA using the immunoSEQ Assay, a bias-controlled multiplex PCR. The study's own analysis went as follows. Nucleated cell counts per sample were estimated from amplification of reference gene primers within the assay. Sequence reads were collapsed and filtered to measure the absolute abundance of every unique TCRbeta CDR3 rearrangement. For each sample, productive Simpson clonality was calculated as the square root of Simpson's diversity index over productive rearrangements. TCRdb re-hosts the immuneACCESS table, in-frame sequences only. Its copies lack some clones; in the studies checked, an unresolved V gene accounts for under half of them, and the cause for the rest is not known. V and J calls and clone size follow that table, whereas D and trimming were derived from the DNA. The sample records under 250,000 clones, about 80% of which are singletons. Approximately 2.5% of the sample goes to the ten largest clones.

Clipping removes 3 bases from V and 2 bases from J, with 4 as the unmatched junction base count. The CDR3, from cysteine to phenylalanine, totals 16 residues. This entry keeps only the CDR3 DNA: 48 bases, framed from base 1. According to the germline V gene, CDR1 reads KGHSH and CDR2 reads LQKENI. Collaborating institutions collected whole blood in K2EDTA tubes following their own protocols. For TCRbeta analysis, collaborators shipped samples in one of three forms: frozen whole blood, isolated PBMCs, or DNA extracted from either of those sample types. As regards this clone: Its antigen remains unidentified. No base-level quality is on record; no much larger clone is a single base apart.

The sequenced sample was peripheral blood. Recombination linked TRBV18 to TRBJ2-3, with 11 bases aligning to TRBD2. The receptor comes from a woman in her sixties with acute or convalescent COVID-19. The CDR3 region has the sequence CASSPIAGGLTDTQYF. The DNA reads TGTGCCAGCTCACCGATAGCGGGGGGGCTCACAGATACGCAGTATTTT.